This TCR beta chain was identified during a study of blood T cell repertoires in COVID-19. Study-wide background: Acute and convalescent COVID-19 samples came from the United States, Italy and Spain. Sources were T cells, B-cell-depleted T cells, or PBMCs; the material itself was cDNA or gDNA.

This CDR3 is built from 16 residues. V was pared by 6 bases and J by 4 bases, with 13 bases of the junction left unmatched. From germline, CDR1 is SGHRS and CDR2 YFSETQ. In the authors' workflow: Cell counts per sample came from amplifying reference gene primers. The data were produced by immunoSEQ multiplex PCR, yet TCRdb's version contains in-frame clones alone and is incomplete. V, J and clone size were drawn from that table, and D and trimming were deduced from the DNA. This sample has fewer than 250,000 clones, with roughly 80% found just once. The chain uses TRBV5-1 and TRBJ2-5; 9 bases agree with TRBD1. Sequenced input: peripheral blood. This receptor was taken from a woman aged 60-70 years with active or convalescent COVID-19. The CDR3 region has the DNA TGCGCCAGCACCTTCGTGGGACAGGGAGAAGGAGAGACCCAGTACTTC. Its translation is CASTFVGQGEGETQYF.